The present T cell receptor beta chain was sequenced within a study of CD8+ T cells in alopecia areata. Study overall: Percent affected scalp area, the SALT score, rated treated patients' severity. Study-level points and caveats: Both scalp clonality and the expanded CD8+ clones among the top 100 showed a significant decrease with tofacitinib.

CDR1 GTSNPN and CDR2 SVGIG come from the germline V gene (reference sequence). The CDR3 contains 13 residues. The V and J ends lost 0 bases and 2 bases respectively, with 8 bases between them. Reverse transcribed after extraction, RNA yielded cDNA as the sequencing template. The table came from immunoSEQ multiplex PCR; TCRdb's copy has only in-frame clones and leaves some out. This sample has 150,000 to 250,000 clones, with 58% found just once. In the case of this clone: Its antigen remains unidentified. Other nucleotide sequences in the sample specify the same CDR3.

Treatment in this sample: oral pan-JAK inhibitor, 5-10 mg twice daily. Sorted populations comprised CD4+ and CD8+ T cells obtained from PBMCs. J is TRBJ2-7 and V is TRBV30, with a possible D match to TRBD1 (5 bases). Sequencing was performed on CD4+ T cells sorted from blood, taken at week 24, from a patient treated with tofacitinib. The sequence derives from a human donor with alopecia areata. The CDR3 reads CAWSVKGAYEQYF. Written as DNA, the CDR3 is TGTGCCTGGAGTGTAAAAGGGGCCTACGAGCAGTACTTC.